Shown below are 26 T cell receptor beta chains from a single sample sequenced in a study of T cells in Graves' hyperthyroidism and ophthalmopathy. TCR beta CDR3 regions were amplified from RNA. TCR CDR3 underwent first-round RT-PCR with the HTBI primer set. Each CDR3 protein gets one entry after TCRdb re-called the multiplex PCR reads with MiXCR. The sample has 490,000 or so distinct CDR3 sequences, more than 15% seen once; the top ten hold about 29%. The sequencing input was blood. All receptors derive from a woman aged 25 to 39 with Graves' ophthalmopathy.

Many counts were recorded for this clonotype. The chain combines TRBV7-2 with TRBJ2-5; no clear D. From germline, CDR1 is SGHTA and CDR2 FQGNSA. V shed 7 bases and J shed 3 bases, with 15 bases lying between them. This CDR3 comprises 14 residues. CDR3 nucleotides: TGTGCCAGCACCCTCCCTAGGCAGAAAGAGACCCAGTACTTC. Its protein is CASTLPRQKETQYF.

This clonotype was seen more than once but under ten times. This chain links TRBV12-3 or TRBV12-4 with TRBJ2-2, with TRBD2 matching 10 bases. The junction had 0 bases not matched to a gene; V was cut back by 4 bases and J by 1 base. The CDR3 has 15 residues. CDR3 DNA sequence: TGTGCCAGCAGTTCTAGCGGGAGGAACACCGGGGAGCTGTTTTTT. Amino acid sequence: CASSSSGRNTGELFF.

This clonotype occurred a few times. This chain uses TRBV7-2 with TRBJ2-3; 8 positions match TRBD2. CDR3 length: 18 residues. With V trimmed by 5 bases and J by 0 bases, 13 bases remained unmatched. Germline V gives CDR1 SGHTA, CDR2 FQGNSA. The CDR3 coding sequence is TGTGCCAGCAGCACCGGACTAGCAGTTGTCTTTAGCACAGATACGCAGTATTTT. Its protein product is CASSTGLAVVFSTDTQYF.

As to this clonotype: Germline is not matched at one junction end, which may reflect a read error. The chain combines TRBV11-2 with TRBJ2-3, with D perhaps matching TRBD1 or TRBD2 (6 bases each). The CDR3 has 16 residues. The V gene's germline CDR1 is SGHAT and CDR2 FQNNGV. The CDR3 protein is CASTLRGPTATDTQYF. The CDR3 DNA reads TGTGCCAGCACCCTCCGGGGGCCGACTGCCACAGATACGCAGTACTTT.

As regards this clonotype: A much larger clone differs from this one at a single base, so this may be a read error. The chain has TRBV20-1 and TRBJ2-3; 8 bases align to TRBD2. Germline V gene lookup returns CDR1 DFQATT and CDR2 SNEGSKA (reference sequence). Trimming cost V 6 bases and J 4 bases; bases outside gene matches: 12. The CDR3 has 15 residues. The CDR3 is CSALERLANADTQYF. CDR3 nucleotide sequence: TGCAGTGCGTTAGAGAGACTAGCGAACGCAGATACGCAGTATTTT.

There are many counts of this clonotype. The rearrangement uses TRBV3-1 and TRBJ2-3; D gene unclear. Per the germline V gene, CDR1 is LGHDT and CDR2 is YNNKEL (reference sequence). This CDR3 has 14 residues. Between the trimmed V and J ends, which lost 0 bases and 2 bases, there was a span of 6 bases. In nucleotides, the CDR3 is TGTGCCAGCAGCCAAGACACAGACACAGATACGCAGTATTTT. Encoded protein: CASSQDTDTDTQYF.

The chain has TRBV6-6 and TRBJ2-2; 8 bases are a match to TRBD1. The CDR3 extends over 14 amino acids. V was pared by 1 base and J by 6 bases, with 1 base of the junction left unmatched. Germline assignment: CDR1 MNHNY and CDR2 SVGAGI (reference sequence). CDR3 sequence (DNA): TGTGCCAGCAGTTACTGGACAGGGCCCGGGGAGCTGTTTTTT. Translating gives CASSYWTGPGELFF.

The table lists this clonotype with many counts. The V and J genes are TRBV27 and TRBJ1-6; perhaps TRBD1 as D (5 bases). Looked up from germline, CDR1 is MNHEY and CDR2 is SMNVEV (reference sequence). V lost 7 bases and J lost 8, with 15 bases in between. The CDR3 is made up of 14 amino acids. The CDR3 reads CASTQSWGDSPLHF. The CDR3 nucleotides are TGTGCCAGCACCCAAAGCTGGGGCGATTCACCCCTCCACTTT.

The chain uses TRBV16 and TRBJ2-7; D gene ambiguous. V lost 0 bases and J 5 bases, leaving 8 bases between the germline ends. Germline V lookup: CDR1 KGHSY, CDR2 FQNENV. The CDR3 length is 13 residues. The CDR3 DNA reads as TGTGCCAGCAGCCAATCTTCACAGAACGAGCAGTACTTC. It encodes CASSQSSQNEQYF. Together with reference TRBV16 and TRBJ2-7, the CDR3 gives the full variable domain: GEEVAQTPKHLVRGEGQKAKLYCAPIKGHSYVFWYQQVLKNEFKFLISFQNENVFDETGMPKERFSAKCLPNSPCSLEIQATKLEDSAVYFCASSQSSQNEQYFGPGTRLTVT.

The rearrangement links TRBV6-2 or TRBV6-3 to TRBJ1-5; 9 bases map to TRBD1. CDR1 is MNHEY and CDR2 is SVGEGT in the germline V gene. J was trimmed by 3 bases and V by 4 bases; bases with no gene match: 7. The CDR3 runs 16 residues. The CDR3 coding sequence is TGTGCCAGCAGTTTCCCCGGACAGGGGTTCAATCAGCCCCAGCATTTT. As protein: CASSFPGQGFNQPQHF.

This clonotype showed up many times. V gene TRBV20-1 combines with J gene TRBJ1-5; no reliable D call. Germline V gene sequence: CDR1 DFQATT, CDR2 SNEGSKA (reference sequence). This CDR3 has 14 residues. The V gene lost 3 bases and the J gene lost 0 bases, with 9 bases spanning the gap. The CDR3 DNA follows: TGCAGTGCTAGCTATTGGGATAGCAATCAGCCCCAGCATTTT. It specifies CSASYWDSNQPQHF.

This clonotype was recorded a few times. A much larger clone is a single base away; this may be a read error. Because the CDR3 is missing its conserved closing phenylalanine or tryptophan, this is likely a read error. The V and J genes are TRBV7-8 and TRBJ2-3, with a weak D call TRBD1 (5 bases). Between the trimmed V and J ends, which lost 5 bases and 4 bases, there was a span of 19 bases. The CDR3 consists of 16 residues. Germline loops: CDR1 SGHVS, CDR2 FQNEAQ. CDR3: CASSPQVRGFADTQYL. The CDR3 DNA reads as TGTGCCAGCAGCCCGCAGGTTAGGGGATTCGCAGATACGCAGTATCTT.

The chain uses TRBV27 and TRBJ2-1; 11 bases agree with TRBD2. CDR3 length: 16 residues. Per the germline V gene, CDR1 is MNHEY and CDR2 is SMNVEV (reference sequence). V lost 5 bases to trimming and J lost 5 bases; unmatched junction nucleotides: 8. The CDR3 nucleotides read TGTGCCAGCAGTCCTACGACTAGCGGGGTCAACAATGAGCAGTTCTTC. Translated: CASSPTTSGVNNEQFF.

This clonotype was seen a handful of times. The rearrangement joins TRBV6-1 to TRBJ2-3, with 8 bases lining up with TRBD2. This CDR3 spans 14 amino acids. V lost 6 bases, J lost 1 base, and 3 bases stayed unmatched. CDR1 and CDR2 from the germline V gene are MNHNS and SASEGT. The CDR3 loop reads CASRVSGGTDTQYF. The CDR3 region has the DNA TGTGCCAGCAGGGTTAGCGGGGGCACAGATACGCAGTATTTT.

CDR3 protein: CASSLAGLAGTGELFF. In DNA form, the CDR3 reads TGTGCCAGCAGCTTAGCGGGACTAGCAGGCACCGGGGAGCTGTTTTTT. The chain joins TRBV7-2 to TRBJ2-2, with 9 bases lining up with TRBD2. Germline loops: CDR1 SGHTA, CDR2 FQGNSA. The CDR3 spans 16 residues. V shed 0 bases, J shed 4 bases, and the junction held 3 bases outside the gene matches.

This clonotype was observed once. A much larger clone lies a single base off, so this may be a read error. The chain carries TRBV6-1 and TRBJ2-3; TRBD2 matches 10 bases. From germline, CDR1 is MNHNS and CDR2 SASEGT. J lost 5 bases, V lost 3 bases, and 14 bases had no gene match. This CDR3 contains 18 residues. CDR3 protein: CASSESGGLAGVGDTQYF. The CDR3 bases are TGTGCCAGCAGTGAGTCGGGGGGTCTAGCGGGAGTAGGAGATACGCAGTATTTT.

This clonotype was seen more than once but under ten times. The chain carries TRBV10-3 and TRBJ2-7; 8 nucleotides match TRBD1. The CDR3 sequence is 14 residues long. CDR1 is ENHRY, CDR2 SYGVKD, per germline. Germline trimming cut 9 bases from V and 3 bases from J; bases unmatched to any gene: 10. CDR3: CAISVQGEFYEQYF. DNA of the CDR3: TGTGCCATTTCCGTACAGGGGGAATTCTACGAGCAGTACTTC.

This clonotype was recorded many times. V and J are TRBV6-1 and TRBJ1-2, with D perhaps matching TRBD1 (6 bases). Trimming pared 5 bases from V and 3 bases from J, leaving 13 bases between. The CDR3 is 14 residues long. Germline V gene sequence: CDR1 MNHNS, CDR2 SASEGT. CDR3 DNA: TGTGCCAGCAGTTCTCAGGGGAAGGACTATGGCTACACCTTC. Amino acids: CASSSQGKDYGYTF.

The table lists this clonotype with a few counts. The V call is TRBV2, the J call TRBJ1-3; 10 bases map to TRBD1. The CDR3 is 16 residues long. V dropped 4 bases and J dropped 3; count of bases not matched to a gene: 6. CDR1 is SNHLY and CDR2 is FYNNEI in the germline V gene. CDR3 nucleotides: TGTGCCAGCAGTGCGGGGGGGACAGGGGATGGAAACACCATATATTTT. This translates into CASSAGGTGDGNTIYF.

This clonotype was found a few times. The CDR3 DNA sequence: TGCGCCAGCAGCTTGAGAGGCGCTCGCTCGAACACCGGGGAGCTGTTTTTT. Its protein is CASSLRGARSNTGELFF. The chain combines TRBV5-1 with TRBJ2-2; D gene ambiguous. Germline CDR1 reads SGHRS; CDR2 reads YFSETQ. V was clipped by 1 base and J by 0 bases, with 13 bases between them. The CDR3 spans 17 residues.

The rearrangement joins TRBV6-1 to TRBJ2-3, with a possible D match to TRBD1 (5 bases). The CDR3 loop spans 15 amino acids. Trimming left V 7 bases short and J 2 bases short, with 16 bases between. Germline CDR1 reads MNHNS; CDR2 reads SASEGT. CDR3 DNA sequence: TGTGCCAGCACCTCGCAAGGGGCGCCCACAGATACGCAGTATTTT. As protein: CASTSQGAPTDTQYF.

This clonotype has a count of ten or more. The DNA of the CDR3 is TGTGCCTGGAGTCCCGGACTGACAACCGGGGAGCTGTTTTTT. This sequence encodes CAWSPGLTTGELFF. V is TRBV30 and J is TRBJ2-2; weak D call: TRBD2 (5 bases). The CDR3 runs 14 residues. Between the trimmed V and J ends, which lost 2 bases and 5 bases, there was a span of 12 bases. The germline CDR1 and CDR2 sequences are GTSNPN and SVGIG (reference sequence).

The sample holds a few counts of this clonotype. The chain links TRBV18 to TRBJ1-5; 7 nucleotides align to TRBD1. V gave up 4 bases and J gave up 5 bases; unmatched junction bases: 8. The CDR3 is made up of 15 amino acids. Per germline, CDR1 KGHSH and CDR2 LQKENI. Here the CDR3 reads CASSLGTASDQPQHF. In DNA, the CDR3 is TGTGCCAGCTCACTCGGGACAGCCTCTGATCAGCCCCAGCATTTT.

At least ten counts were recorded for this clonotype. The CDR3 sequence is CAWSIRGLGNTIYF. DNA of the CDR3: TGTGCCTGGAGTATACGCGGGTTAGGAAACACCATATATTTT. The chain carries TRBV30 and TRBJ1-3; the D is unclear. From germline, CDR1 is GTSNPN and CDR2 SVGIG (reference sequence). V lost 2 bases and J 4 bases, leaving 12 bases between the germline ends. The CDR3 spans 14 residues. Using reference TRBV30 and TRBJ1-3 for the parts outside the CDR3, the full variable domain is SQTIHQWPATLVQPVGSPLSLECTVEGTSNPNLYWYRQAAGRGLQLLFYSVGIGQISSEVPQNLSASRPQDRQFILSSKKLLLSDSGFYLCAWSIRGLGNTIYFGEGSWLTVV.

The J gene is TRBJ2-7, the V gene TRBV19; 8 nucleotides line up with TRBD1. Trimming took 6 bases from V and 2 from J; bases not matched to a gene: 0. The CDR3 covers 12 residues. The germline V gene encodes CDR1 LNHDA and CDR2 SQIVND (reference sequence). The CDR3 DNA sequence: TGTGCCAGTAGGGGACAGGCCTACGAGCAGTACTTC. It is translated as CASRGQAYEQYF. The whole variable domain, filled in from reference TRBV19 and TRBJ2-7, reads DGGITQSPKYLFRKEGQNVTLSCEQNLNHDAMYWYRQDPGQGLRLIYYSQIVNDFQKGDIAEGYSVSREKKESFPLTVTSAQKNPTAFYLCASRGQAYEQYFGPGTRLTVT.

The table lists this clonotype with many counts. The chain recombines TRBV28 with TRBJ2-7, with 11 positions matching TRBD2. CDR1 is MDHEN and CDR2 is SYDVKM in the germline V gene. The junction had 9 bases not matched to a gene; V was cut back by 4 bases and J by 4 bases. The CDR3 has 16 residues. CDR3 coding DNA: TGTGCCAGCAGTTCCCTGGGGGGGACTAGCGGTTACGAGCAGTACTTC. Its translation is CASSSLGGTSGYEQYF.